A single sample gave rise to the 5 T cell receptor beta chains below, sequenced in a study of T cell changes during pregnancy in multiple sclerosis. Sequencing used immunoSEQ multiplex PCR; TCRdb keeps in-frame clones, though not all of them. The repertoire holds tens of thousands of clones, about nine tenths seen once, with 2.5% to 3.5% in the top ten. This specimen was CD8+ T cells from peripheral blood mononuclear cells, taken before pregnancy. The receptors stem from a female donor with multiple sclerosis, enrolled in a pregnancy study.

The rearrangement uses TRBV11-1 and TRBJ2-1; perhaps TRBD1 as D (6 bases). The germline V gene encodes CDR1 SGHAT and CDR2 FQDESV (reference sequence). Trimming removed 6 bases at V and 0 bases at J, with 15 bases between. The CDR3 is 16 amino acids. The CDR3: CASSPFRGSSYNEQFF. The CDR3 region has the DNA TGTGCCAGCAGTCCTTTCAGGGGAAGCTCCTACAATGAGCAGTTCTTC.

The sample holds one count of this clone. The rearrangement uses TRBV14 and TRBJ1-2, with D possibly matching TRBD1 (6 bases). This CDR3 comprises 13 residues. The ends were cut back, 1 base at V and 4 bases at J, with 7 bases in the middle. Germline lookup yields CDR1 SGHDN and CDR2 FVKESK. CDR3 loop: CASSQGQAYGYTF. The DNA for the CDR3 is TGTGCCAGCAGCCAAGGACAGGCCTATGGCTACACCTTC.

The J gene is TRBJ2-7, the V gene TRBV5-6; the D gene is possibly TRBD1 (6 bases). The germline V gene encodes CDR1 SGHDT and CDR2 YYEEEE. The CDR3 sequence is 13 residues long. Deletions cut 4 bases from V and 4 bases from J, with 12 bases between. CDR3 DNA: TGTGCCAGCAGCACGGACAGAGCTTACGAGCAGTACTTC. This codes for CASSTDRAYEQYF. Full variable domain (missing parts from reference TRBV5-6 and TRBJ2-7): DAGVTQSPTHLIKTRGQQVTLRCSPKSGHDTVSWYQQALGQGPQFIFQYYEEEERQRGNFPDRFSGHQFPNYSSELNVNALLLGDSALYLCASSTDRAYEQYFGPGTRLTVT.

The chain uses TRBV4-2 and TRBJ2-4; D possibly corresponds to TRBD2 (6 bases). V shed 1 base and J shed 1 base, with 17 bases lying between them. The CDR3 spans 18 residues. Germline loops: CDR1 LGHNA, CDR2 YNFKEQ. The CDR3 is CASSQVGGGRGAKNIQYF. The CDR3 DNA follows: TGTGCCAGCAGCCAAGTCGGTGGGGGACGGGGGGCCAAAAACATTCAGTACTTC.

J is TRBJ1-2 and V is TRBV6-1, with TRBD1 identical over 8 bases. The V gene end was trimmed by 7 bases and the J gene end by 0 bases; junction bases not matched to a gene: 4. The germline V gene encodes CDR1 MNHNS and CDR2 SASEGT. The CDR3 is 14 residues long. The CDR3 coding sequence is TGTGCCAGCACCCCGGGACAGGCTAACTATGGCTACACCTTC. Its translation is CASTPGQANYGYTF.